This TCR beta chain was recorded in a study of cytomegalovirus exposure and HLA in healthy donors. Study at large: Previous work identified 117 million unique TCR beta sequences from around 170 million T cells. From donors who were HLA-typed, an early data release held 80 million to 85 million unique TCRs. Findings and caveats of the study: Later work found that TCR association rates differed between HLA loci; DRB1 had the most and HLA-C the fewest.

With respect to this clone: The antigen is not known.

The study ran its PCR with 60 Vbeta and 13 Jbeta primers. Here immunoSEQ multiplex PCR was the method, and the copy in TCRdb shows in-frame clones only, minus some. Here the sample spans roughly 80,000 clones, about 70% being singletons. The V and J ends lost 6 bases and 7 bases, in that order; junction bases with no gene match: 2. The CDR3 is 11 amino acids. In germline, CDR1 is MDHEN, CDR2 SYDVKM. The chain recombines TRBV28 with TRBJ1-1, with TRBD1 identical over 7 bases. This clonotype was sampled from a male donor in good health and CMV-seropositive. The sequenced material came from PBMCs. The chain's CDR3 is CASSRTGEAFF. DNA for the CDR3: TGTGCCAGCAGCCGGACAGGTGAAGCTTTCTTT.